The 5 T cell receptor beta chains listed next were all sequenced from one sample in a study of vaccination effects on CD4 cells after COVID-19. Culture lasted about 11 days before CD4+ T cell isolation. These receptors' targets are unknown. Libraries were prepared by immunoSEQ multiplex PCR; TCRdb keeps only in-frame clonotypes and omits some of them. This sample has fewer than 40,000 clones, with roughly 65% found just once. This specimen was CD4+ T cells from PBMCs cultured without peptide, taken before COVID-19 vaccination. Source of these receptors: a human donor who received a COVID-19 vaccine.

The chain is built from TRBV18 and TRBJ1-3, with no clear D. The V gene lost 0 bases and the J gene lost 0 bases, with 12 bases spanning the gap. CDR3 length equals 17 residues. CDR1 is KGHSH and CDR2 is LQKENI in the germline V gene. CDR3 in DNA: TGTGCCAGCTCACCACCAGGTCAGGTCACCTCTGGAAACACCATATATTTT. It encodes CASSPPGQVTSGNTIYF.

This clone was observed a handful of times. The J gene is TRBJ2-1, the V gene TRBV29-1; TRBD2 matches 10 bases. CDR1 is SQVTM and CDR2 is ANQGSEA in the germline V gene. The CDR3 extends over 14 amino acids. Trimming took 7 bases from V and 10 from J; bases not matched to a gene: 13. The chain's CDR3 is CSAVPGLAPREQFF. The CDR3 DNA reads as TGCAGCGCTGTCCCGGGACTAGCGCCTCGGGAGCAGTTCTTC.

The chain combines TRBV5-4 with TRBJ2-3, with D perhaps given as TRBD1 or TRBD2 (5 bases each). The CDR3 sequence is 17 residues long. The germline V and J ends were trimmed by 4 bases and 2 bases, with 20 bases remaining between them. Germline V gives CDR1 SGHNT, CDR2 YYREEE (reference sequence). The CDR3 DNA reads TGTGCCAGCAGCCTTTTTAGAGGGGCCCCAAACACAGATACGCAGTATTTT. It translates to CASSLFRGAPNTDTQYF.

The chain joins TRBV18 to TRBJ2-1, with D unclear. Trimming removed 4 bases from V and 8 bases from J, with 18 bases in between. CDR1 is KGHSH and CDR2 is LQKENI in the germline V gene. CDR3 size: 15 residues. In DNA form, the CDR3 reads TGTGCCAGCTCACAACTTGACGGCCCCGGTGATGAGCAGTTCTTC. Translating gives CASSQLDGPGDEQFF.

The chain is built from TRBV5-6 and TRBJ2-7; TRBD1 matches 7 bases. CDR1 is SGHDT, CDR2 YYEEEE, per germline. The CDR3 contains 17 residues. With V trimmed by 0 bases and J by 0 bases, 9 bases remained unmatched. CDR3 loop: CASSLGKRQGHSYEQYF. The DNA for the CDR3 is TGTGCCAGCAGCTTGGGGAAAAGACAGGGACACTCCTACGAGCAGTACTTC.